The entry that follows covers one T cell receptor beta chain sequence. Per the authors' pipeline: From reference gene primer amplification, estimates of nucleated cell counts were derived. Produced via immunoSEQ multiplex PCR; TCRdb's table is partial and in-frame only. From that table come the V and J calls and clone size; the DNA was used to work out D and trimming. The data contain fewer than 300,000 clones, around 90% of them singletons. The CDR3 contains 13 residues. Trimming left V 1 base short and J 5 bases short, with 8 bases between. The germline gives CDR1 MGHDK, CDR2 SYGVNS. The sample comes from a study of blood T cell repertoires in COVID-19. Study at large: Researchers got acute and convalescent COVID-19 samples from the United States, Italy and Spain. T cells, B-cell-depleted T cells, or PBMCs provided the cDNA or gDNA that served as material.

The gene calls are TRBV25-1 and TRBJ1-2; no clear D gene. This clonotype was sampled from a man aged 18 to 29 with active or convalescent COVID-19. Source material: peripheral blood. CDR3 coding DNA: TGTGCCAGCAGTGAATCGCCCGGGTATGGCTACACCTTC. Its translation: CASSESPGYGYTF.